The 18 T cell receptor beta chains in this list originate from one sample, sequenced in a study of tumor and adjacent non-tumor tissue in lung cancer. The template was RNA from unsorted bulk tissue. The normal lung tissue was taken more than 3 cm from the tumor edge. A modified ARM-PCR protocol with three rounds of nested PCR amplified TCRbeta. TCRdb ran MiXCR on the multiplex PCR reads and lists one entry per CDR3 protein. The data show 98,000 or so distinct CDR3 sequences, with 80% seen just once and more than 30% held by the top ten. Material for sequencing was distant non-tumor lung tissue. The receptors come from a man aged 55 to 70 with small cell lung cancer.

Regarding this clonotype: The CDR3 does not end in the conserved phenylalanine or tryptophan, so this is likely a read error. The rearrangement uses TRBV11-2 and TRBJ2-2; D is uncertain. V lost 7 bases and J 6 bases, leaving 12 bases between the germline ends. The germline V gene has CDR1 SGHAT and CDR2 FQNNGV. This CDR3 spans 13 amino acids. CDR3 in DNA: TGTGCCAGCAACTTTGAGTCGGCCGGGGAGCTGTTTATT. Translated, it gives CASNFESAGELFI.

Worth noting for this clonotype: Given a much more abundant clone one base away, this may be a read error. The chain is built from TRBV21-1 and TRBJ2-7. TRBV21-1 is a pseudogene locus. The length of the CDR3 is 15 residues. Written as DNA, the CDR3 is TGTGCCAGCAGCAAAGCGGGAGACAAACCCTACGAGCAGTACGTC. Its translation is CASSKAGDKPYEQYV.

In regard to this clonotype: No conserved phenylalanine or tryptophan is present at the end of the CDR3, so a read error is the likely explanation. This chain links TRBV29-1 with TRBJ2-2, with 8 bases matching TRBD1. The V gene's germline CDR1 is SQVTM and CDR2 ANQGSEA. This CDR3 spans 12 amino acids. The CDR3 loop reads CSVRQGTGKLFL. CDR3 DNA sequence: TGCAGCGTGAGACAGGGGACCGGGAAGCTGTTTTTA.

As for this clonotype: One junction end does not reproduce the germline sequence, and a read error may be involved. V and J are TRBV5-1 and TRBJ2-3; 7 bases agree with TRBD1. This CDR3 contains 15 residues. Germline CDR1 SGHRS, CDR2 YFSETQ. The CDR3 loop is CASSPVGQVTNTQYF. The DNA of the CDR3 is TGCGCGAGCAGCCCGGTTGGACAGGTCACAAATACGCAGTATTTT.

This clonotype was seen just once. The conserved phenylalanine or tryptophan normally closing the CDR3 is absent here, so this likely arose from a read error. V is TRBV6-5 and J is TRBJ2-1; perhaps TRBD1 as D (5 bases). Per germline, CDR1 MNHEY and CDR2 SVGAGI. The V and J ends lost 2 bases and 6 bases respectively, with 8 bases between them. The CDR3 is made up of 13 amino acids. The CDR3: CASSYGAINEQFL. The CDR3 DNA is TGTGCCAGCAGTTACGGGGCTATCAATGAGCAGTTCCTC.

Points on this clonotype: One junction end disagrees with the germline gene, perhaps due to a read error. This chain joins TRBV11-2 and TRBJ2-5; TRBD2 might be the D (6 bases). CDR1 SGHAT and CDR2 FQNNGV come from the germline V gene. There are 16 residues in the CDR3. CDR3 bases: TGTGTCAGCAGCTCCCTGGTACTAGAGGGAGGTGAGACCCAGTACTTC. Protein: CVSSSLVLEGGETQYF.

With regard to this clonotype: A read error may produce the germline difference seen at one junction end. The rearrangement links TRBV12-3 or TRBV12-4 to TRBJ2-3; TRBD2 is a possible D gene (6 bases). The CDR3 covers 16 residues. DNA for the CDR3: TGTGCCAGCAGTCCCCCCCAAGGGACTTATGGAGATACGCAGTATTTC. It encodes CASSPPQGTYGDTQYF.

The CDR3 DNA is TGTGCCAGCAGCATGGATCAGGCGATCCAGTACTACAATGAGCAGTTCTTC. Protein product: CASSMDQAIQYYNEQFF. The chain recombines TRBV5-4 with TRBJ2-1; no reliable D call. From germline, CDR1 is SGHNT and CDR2 YYREEE (reference sequence). The CDR3 runs 17 residues. V gave up 4 bases and J gave up 3 bases, with 20 bases separating them.

Comments on this clonotype: An end of the junction differs from the germline gene, which may be a read error. V gene TRBV12-3 or TRBV12-4 combines with J gene TRBJ2-1; 7 bases are shared with TRBD1. The CDR3 is 14 amino acids. In DNA, the CDR3 is TGTTCCAGCAGTTCCGGGACAGAGCACAATGAGCACTTTTTC. It codes for CSSSSGTEHNEHFF.

With regard to this clonotype: At one of its ends the junction is not consistent with the germline gene, which may arise from a read error. This chain uses TRBV12-3 or TRBV12-4 with TRBJ2-1; TRBD2 aligns across 8 bases. The CDR3 contains 17 residues. The CDR3, as DNA: TGTGCCAGCAGTCCATTAGCGGGACGGGGATCCTACAATGATCAGTCCTTC. Translation gives CASSPLAGRGSYNDQSF.

Points on this clonotype: A read error may explain this, as a much larger clone is one base away. This chain joins TRBV20-1 and TRBJ2-3; D could derive from TRBD1 or TRBD2 (6 bases each). This CDR3 has 15 amino acids. Germline CDR1 reads DFQATT; CDR2 reads SNEGSKA (reference sequence). Trimming shortened V by 1 base and J by 4 bases, and 15 bases separated the two germline ends. CDR3 DNA sequence: TGCAGTGCTAGAGTAGGGGGAGGAGGTCCAGATACGCAGTATTTT. Translating gives CSARVGGGGPDTQYF.

Points on this clonotype: One junction end disagrees with the germline gene, perhaps due to a read error. The genes are TRBV12-3 or TRBV12-4 and TRBJ2-4, with D perhaps assigned TRBD1 or TRBD2 (5 bases each). The CDR3 has 16 residues. The CDR3 loop reads CTSIPDMGVTKNIQYF. Written as DNA, the CDR3 is TGTACCAGCATCCCGGACATGGGGGTAACCAAAAACATTCAGTACTTC.

J is TRBJ2-3 and V is TRBV29-1; D remains ambiguous. V lost 0 bases and J 5 bases, leaving 12 bases between the germline ends. Germline assignment: CDR1 SQVTM and CDR2 ANQGSEA. This CDR3 spans 14 amino acids. The CDR3 DNA reads as TGCAGCGTTGAAGACTGGCAGCGCATAGATACGCAGTATTTT. Encoded protein: CSVEDWQRIDTQYF.

The V and J genes are TRBV12-5 and TRBJ2-1; 9 bases are shared with TRBD1. V lost 5 bases, J lost 0 bases, and 11 bases stayed unmatched. The CDR3 is 18 residues long. CDR1 is LGHNT and CDR2 is FRNRAP in the germline V gene. This CDR3 is CASGPWTGAFGSYNEQFF. CDR3 nucleotide sequence: TGTGCTAGTGGTCCCTGGACAGGGGCCTTTGGCTCCTACAATGAGCAGTTCTTC.

The gene calls are TRBV6-5 and TRBJ2-1; D may correspond to TRBD1 or TRBD2 (6 bases each). TRBJ2-7 matches the DNA end more closely, so the J call is doubtful. Germline-derived CDR1 and CDR2 are MNHEY and SVGAGI. This CDR3 is 13 amino acids long. In DNA form, the CDR3 reads TGTGCCAGTGGACAGACGCGGGGCGGTGAGCAGTACTTC. Translating gives CASGQTRGGEQYF.

As for this clonotype: This may arise from a read error, as a much more abundant clone is one base away. The J gene is TRBJ2-3, the V gene TRBV5-4, with D perhaps matching TRBD2 (5 bases). Germline V gene lookup returns CDR1 SGHNT and CDR2 YYREEE (reference sequence). This CDR3 is built from 16 residues. V shed 0 bases and J shed 2 bases, with 13 bases lying between them. The CDR3: CASSLEVSDHTDTQYF. In DNA, the CDR3 is TGTGCCAGCAGCTTGGAGGTTAGCGACCACACAGATACGCAGTATTTT.

A remark on this clonotype: The CDR3 end shows no conserved phenylalanine or tryptophan, and so a read error is likely. No DNA is shown, since the ends of the CDR3 on it are uncertain; the CDR3 is the one TCRdb lists. The chain uses TRBV12-3 or TRBV12-4 and TRBJ1-4. The CDR3 contains 14 residues when both ends are counted. CDR3: CASSFTSSGEKVFL.

Note on this clonotype: Germline and junction disagree at one end, which may indicate a read error. The V call is TRBV29-1, the J call TRBJ2-1; TRBD2 matches 8 bases. CDR1 is SQVTM, CDR2 ANQGSEA, per germline. The CDR3 is 13 residues long. CDR3 sequence reads: CSLQGLVGNEQLF. For the CDR3, the DNA is TGCAGCCTCCAGGGACTAGTGGGCAATGAGCAGTTATTC.